The rows below give T cell receptor beta chains drawn from one sample of a study of blood T cell repertoires in COVID-19. The method was immunoSEQ multiplex PCR; TCRdb's version includes in-frame clones alone and lacks a portion of them. This table has 140,000 to 150,000 clones, over 75% appearing once. The sequenced sample was peripheral blood. These receptors were obtained from a human donor in a cohort sampled during active COVID-19. CDR3s leave out the opening cysteine and the closing phenylalanine or tryptophan. Fields, in order: V gene, J gene, CDR3 length, CDR3 protein.

V: TRBV4-3; J: TRBJ2-3; length: 16; CDR3: ASSQASTSGGATDTQY
V: TRBV10-2; J: TRBJ2-5; length: 13; CDR3: ASRPTSGRAETQY
V: TRBV6-5; J: TRBJ2-1; length: 14; CDR3: ASSFWLSGDYNEQF
V: TRBV19; J: TRBJ1-2; length: 11; CDR3: ASSMGTDYGYT
V: TRBV27; J: TRBJ1-5; length: 13; CDR3: ASSPGAGRGQPQH
V: TRBV7-9; J: TRBJ2-5; length: 13; CDR3: ASSFSSGRIETQY
V: TRBV6-5; J: TRBJ2-1; length: 14; CDR3: ASSYSWTSGRNEQF
V: TRBV19; J: TRBJ1-1; length: 10; CDR3: ASSIDRDRAF
V: TRBV9; J: TRBJ2-1; length: 18; CDR3: ASSATIIPLAGASYNEQF
V: TRBV7-8; J: TRBJ2-4; length: 15; CDR3: ASSLEAGRVAKNIQY
V: TRBV29-1; J: TRBJ2-3; length: 13; CDR3: SVRTLAGPTDTQY
V: TRBV16; J: TRBJ2-1; length: 14; CDR3: ASSLLASRANNEQF
V: TRBV2; J: TRBJ1-1; length: 10; CDR3: ASSPRGGRAF
V: TRBV4-2; J: TRBJ2-1; length: 15; CDR3: ASSQEVRRGGYNEQF
V: TRBV3-1/TRBV3-2; J: TRBJ1-4; length: 14; CDR3: ASSLGPVQTNEKLF
V: TRBV5-1; J: TRBJ1-2; length: 11; CDR3: ASSSDDTYGYT
V: TRBV11-3; J: TRBJ1-6; length: 15; CDR3: ASRLSSRRSYNSPLH
V: TRBV6-1; J: TRBJ1-1; length: 13; CDR3: ASSEAPGRNTEAF
V: TRBV27; J: TRBJ1-6; length: 15; CDR3: ASSFSGRSSYNSPLH
V: TRBV7-2; J: TRBJ2-1; length: 15; CDR3: ASSLRGAGLSYNEQF
V: TRBV9; J: TRBJ2-2; length: 14; CDR3: ASSVGGGPNTGELF
V: TRBV19; J: TRBJ1-1; length: 16; CDR3: ASSPPGRGTYGNTEAF
V: TRBV5-4; J: TRBJ2-3; length: 13; CDR3: ASSSRQETTDTQY
V: TRBV19; J: TRBJ2-4; length: 15; CDR3: ASSTWAKLLAKNIQY
V: TRBV5-1; J: TRBJ2-6; length: 18; CDR3: ASSPVGLAGTLSGANVLT
V: TRBV11-3; J: TRBJ2-3; length: 13; CDR3: ASSAREGATDTQY
V: TRBV5-1; J: TRBJ2-1; length: 15; CDR3: ASSLGPLSGEINEQF
V: TRBV7-2; J: TRBJ2-3; length: 13; CDR3: ASSLWQGATDTQY
V: TRBV5-1; J: TRBJ1-5; length: 12; CDR3: ASSLSGGSQPQH
V: TRBV18; J: TRBJ1-6; length: 14; CDR3: ASSPETGGRNSPLH
V: TRBV11-2; J: TRBJ2-2; length: 14; CDR3: ASSPSGGVDTGELF
V: TRBV18; J: TRBJ1-5; length: 13; CDR3: ASSPVAEGGQPQH
V: TRBV11-3; J: TRBJ1-1; length: 15; CDR3: ASSKQGAAQVNTEAF
V: TRBV28; J: TRBJ1-5; length: 12; CDR3: ASMMGRGNQPQH
V: TRBV5-8; J: TRBJ2-1; length: 13; CDR3: ASSSWGTRYNEQF
V: TRBV7-8; J: TRBJ1-6; length: 14; CDR3: ASSLGGNYYNSPLH
V: TRBV9; J: TRBJ2-2; length: 13; CDR3: ASSPNPGLTGELF
V: TRBV19; J: TRBJ1-1; length: 11; CDR3: ASVTAGNTEAF
V: TRBV19; J: TRBJ1-2; length: 12; CDR3: ASSYRGQEIGYT
V: TRBV6-2/TRBV6-3; J: TRBJ2-5; length: 13; CDR3: ASSYLTGEVETQY
V: TRBV13; J: TRBJ1-2; length: 13; CDR3: ASSPLGQGATGYT
V: TRBV6-2/TRBV6-3; J: TRBJ1-4; length: 16; CDR3: ASSSQNRQGWTNEKLF